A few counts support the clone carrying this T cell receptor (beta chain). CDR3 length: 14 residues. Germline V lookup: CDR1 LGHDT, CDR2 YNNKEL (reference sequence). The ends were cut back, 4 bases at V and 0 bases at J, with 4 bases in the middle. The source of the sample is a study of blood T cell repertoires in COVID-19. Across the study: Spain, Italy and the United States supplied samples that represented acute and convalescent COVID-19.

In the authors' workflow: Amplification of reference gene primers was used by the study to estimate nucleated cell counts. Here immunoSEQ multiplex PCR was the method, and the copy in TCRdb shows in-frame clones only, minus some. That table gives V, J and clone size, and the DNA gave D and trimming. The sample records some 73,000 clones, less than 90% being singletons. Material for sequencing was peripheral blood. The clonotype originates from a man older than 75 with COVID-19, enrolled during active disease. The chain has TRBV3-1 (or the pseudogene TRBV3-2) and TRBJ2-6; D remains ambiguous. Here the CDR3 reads CASSRSSGANVLTF. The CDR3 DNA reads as TGTGCCAGCAGCCGGAGCTCTGGGGCCAACGTCCTGACTTTC.